These T cell receptor beta chains were read from a single sample in a study of cytomegalovirus exposure and HLA in healthy donors. TCRdb's copy holds only in-frame clones and misses some; the assay was immunoSEQ multiplex PCR. This table holds approximately 160,000 clones, roughly four fifths found once. The sequenced sample was PBMCs. Receptors were obtained from a man between 18 and 29 years old in good health and CMV-seronegative. Both conserved end residues are part of each CDR3. Fields, in order: D gene, J gene, clone size, V gene, CDR3 protein, CDR3 DNA. A D gene is named only where the DNA matches it firmly. Expanded clones get a size class; other rows say once, few or many, or leave the size out.

TRBD2 | TRBJ2-1 | - | TRBV7-8 | CASSRTSGIGDEQFF | TGTGCCAGCAGCCGAACTAGCGGGATAGGTGATGAGCAGTTCTTC
TRBD2 | TRBJ2-3 | - | TRBV5-1 | CASSLNRGGADTQYF | TGCGCCAGCAGCTTAAATCGCGGGGGTGCAGATACGCAGTATTTT
- | TRBJ2-2 | once | TRBV18 | CASSPWPESTGELFF | TGTGCCAGCTCACCATGGCCAGAATCAACCGGGGAGCTGTTTTTT
- | TRBJ2-5 | - | TRBV6-5 | CASSSGGWGETQYF | TGTGCCAGCAGTTCGGGGGGCTGGGGGGAGACCCAGTACTTC
TRBD1 | TRBJ1-1 | - | TRBV10-3 | CAISDQTGGRTEAFF | TGTGCCATCAGTGATCAGACAGGGGGGAGAACTGAAGCTTTCTTT
TRBD1 | TRBJ1-1 | - | TRBV6-1 | CASTAGGTEAFF | TGTGCCAGCACCGCAGGGGGCACTGAAGCTTTCTTT
TRBD2 | TRBJ2-1 | - | TRBV9 | CASSSLSTRLAGDEQFF | TGTGCCAGCAGCTCCCTCTCAACCCGACTAGCGGGAGACGAACAGTTCTTC
- | TRBJ2-1 | - | TRBV9 | CASSAGLTLNEQFF | TGTGCCAGCAGCGCGGGACTCACTTTAAATGAGCAGTTCTTC
TRBD1 | TRBJ2-7 | - | TRBV9 | CASSVGGGQGIYEQYF | TGTGCCAGCAGCGTAGGAGGCGGACAGGGGATCTACGAGCAGTACTTC
- | TRBJ2-2 | - | TRBV6-6 | CASIGVWRATGELFF | TGTGCCAGCATTGGGGTCTGGAGGGCCACCGGGGAGCTGTTTTTT
- | TRBJ1-2 | - | TRBV7-9 | CASSFSTAPSTF | TGTGCCAGCAGCTTTTCTACGGCTCCTAGCACCTTC
- | TRBJ2-7 | - | TRBV15 | CATGRDVEQYF | TGTGCCACCGGGCGGGACGTCGAGCAGTACTTC
- | TRBJ2-2 | - | TRBV7-8 | CASSRDRAGELFF | TGTGCCAGCAGCCGAGACCGGGCCGGGGAGCTGTTTTTT
- | TRBJ1-4 | few | TRBV4-1 | CASSQDHSYNEKLFF | TGCGCCAGCAGCCAAGATCACAGTTATAATGAAAAACTGTTTTTT
TRBD1 | TRBJ2-7 | once | TRBV5-1 | CASSLGQGYSEQYF | TGCGCCAGCAGCCTGGGACAGGGATATTCCGAGCAGTACTTC
TRBD2 | TRBJ2-4 | - | TRBV7-2 | CASVVPGLAGTGAKNIQYF | TGTGCCAGCGTCGTACCGGGACTAGCGGGAACGGGAGCCAAAAACATTCAGTACTTC
- | TRBJ2-3 | - | TRBV25-1 | CASSELGWTSTDTQYF | TGTGCCAGCAGTGAATTAGGCTGGACTAGCACAGATACGCAGTATTTT
TRBD1 | TRBJ1-3 | few | TRBV5-6 | CASSGDRSSNTIYF | TGTGCCAGCAGCGGGGACAGGAGTTCCAACACCATATATTTT
- | TRBJ1-4 | - | TRBV25-1 | CASSALDSEKLFF | TGTGCCAGCAGTGCCCTGGACTCTGAAAAACTGTTTTTT
- | TRBJ2-7 | few | TRBV4-3 | CASSQGQPYEQYF | TGCGCCAGCAGCCAAGGACAGCCCTACGAGCAGTACTTC
TRBD1 | TRBJ1-6 | - | TRBV6-1 | CASSEIGQGTPPLHF | TGTGCCAGCAGTGAAATCGGACAGGGGACGCCACCCCTCCACTTT
TRBD1 | TRBJ1-1 | - | TRBV27 | CASSFLQGAGTEAFF | TGTGCCAGCAGTTTTCTGCAGGGGGCTGGCACTGAAGCTTTCTTT
- | TRBJ2-7 | - | TRBV27 | CASRTSSYEQYF | TGTGCCAGCAGAACGAGCTCCTACGAGCAGTACTTC
- | TRBJ2-7 | - | TRBV2 | CASSEAGAGYEQYF | TGTGCCAGCAGTGAAGCGGGAGCAGGTTACGAGCAGTACTTC
- | TRBJ2-3 | - | TRBV5-1 | CASSRWEEDTQYF | TGCGCCAGCAGCCGGTGGGAGGAGGATACGCAGTATTTT
TRBD1 | TRBJ1-5 | - | TRBV6-1 | CASSAPGTVNQPQHF | TGTGCCAGCAGCGCGCCCGGGACAGTGAATCAGCCCCAGCATTTT
- | TRBJ2-1 | - | TRBV7-3 | CASSYQGLGEQFF | TGTGCCAGCAGCTACCAGGGGTTGGGGGAGCAGTTCTTC
TRBD1 | TRBJ2-5 | - | TRBV27 | CASSDGTAETQYF | TGTGCCAGCAGTGACGGGACAGCTGAGACCCAGTACTTC
- | TRBJ2-3 | - | TRBV6-5 | CASSYSTAGDTQYF | TGTGCCAGCAGTTACTCGACGGCAGGGGATACGCAGTATTTT
- | TRBJ2-5 | - | TRBV27 | CASSFDVGETQYF | TGTGCCAGCAGTTTCGATGTCGGAGAGACCCAGTACTTC
- | TRBJ2-1 | - | TRBV10-3 | CAISGLGGAYNEQFF | TGTGCCATCAGTGGGCTTGGCGGTGCCTACAATGAGCAGTTCTTC
TRBD1 | TRBJ1-1 | - | TRBV19 | CASRTGMNTEAFF | TGTGCCAGTAGGACAGGGATGAACACTGAAGCTTTCTTT
TRBD1 | TRBJ1-6 | - | TRBV11-2 | CASSPRTGGNSPLHF | TGTGCCAGCAGCCCCCGGACAGGGGGAAATTCACCCCTCCACTTT
TRBD1 | TRBJ2-7 | once | TRBV19 | CASSITRQGHEQYF | TGTGCCAGTAGTATAACCAGACAGGGCCACGAGCAGTACTTC
TRBD1 | TRBJ2-7 | - | TRBV4-1 | CASSQDQDRGREQYF | TGCGCCAGCAGCCAAGACCAGGACAGGGGGCGCGAGCAGTACTTC
TRBD1 | TRBJ1-2 | - | TRBV2 | CASSPGQGPIGYTF | TGTGCCAGCAGTCCTGGACAGGGCCCCATTGGCTACACCTTC
TRBD1 | TRBJ2-7 | once | TRBV28 | CASSAGTGAPYEQYF | TGTGCCAGCAGTGCCGGGACAGGGGCGCCCTACGAGCAGTACTTC
TRBD2 | TRBJ2-5 | - | TRBV7-2 | CASSLASSGSVETQYF | TGTGCCAGCAGCTTAGCGTCTAGCGGGAGTGTAGAGACCCAGTACTTC
TRBD2 | TRBJ2-1 | - | TRBV5-1 | CASGPRTSGLYNEQFF | TGCGCCAGCGGCCCTCGGACTAGCGGTCTTTACAATGAGCAGTTCTTC
- | TRBJ2-7 | - | TRBV9 | CASSEGGGFTYEQYF | TGTGCCAGCAGCGAAGGCGGGGGCTTTACCTACGAGCAGTACTTC
- | TRBJ2-7 | once | TRBV7-9 | CASSSPTRGEQYF | TGTGCCAGCAGCAGCCCCACACGGGGCGAGCAGTACTTC
TRBD1 | TRBJ2-7 | - | TRBV5-1 | CASSSPGQLYEQYF | TGCGCCAGCAGCTCCCCGGGACAGTTGTACGAGCAGTACTTC
TRBD1 | TRBJ1-5 | - | TRBV6-5 | CASRTGVQPQHF | TGTGCCAGCAGGACAGGGGTTCAGCCCCAGCATTTT